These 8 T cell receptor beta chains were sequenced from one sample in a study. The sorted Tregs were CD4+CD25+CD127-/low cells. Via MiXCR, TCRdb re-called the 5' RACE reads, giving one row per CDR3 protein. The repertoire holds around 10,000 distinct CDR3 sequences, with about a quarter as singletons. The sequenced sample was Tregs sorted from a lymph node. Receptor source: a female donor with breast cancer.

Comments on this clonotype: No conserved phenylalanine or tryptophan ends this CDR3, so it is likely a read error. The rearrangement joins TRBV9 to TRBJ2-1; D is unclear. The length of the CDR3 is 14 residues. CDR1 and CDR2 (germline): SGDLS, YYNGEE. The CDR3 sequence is CASSRTDGYKEQFL. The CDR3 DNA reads TGTGCCAGCAGCAGGACGGATGGGTACAAAGAGCAGTTCCTC.

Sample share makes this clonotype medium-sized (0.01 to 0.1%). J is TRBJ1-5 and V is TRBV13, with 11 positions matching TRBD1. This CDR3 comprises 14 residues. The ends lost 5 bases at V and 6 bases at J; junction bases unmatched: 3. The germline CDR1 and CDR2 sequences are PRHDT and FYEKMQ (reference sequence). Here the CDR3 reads CASSQGTGGQPQHF. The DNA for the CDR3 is TGTGCCAGCAGCCAAGGGACAGGGGGTCAGCCCCAGCATTTT.

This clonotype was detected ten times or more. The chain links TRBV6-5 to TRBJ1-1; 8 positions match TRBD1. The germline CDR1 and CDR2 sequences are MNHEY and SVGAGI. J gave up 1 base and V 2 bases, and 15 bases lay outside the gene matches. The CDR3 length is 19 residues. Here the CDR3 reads CASSYILGTGTDRNTEAFF. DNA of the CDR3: TGTGCCAGCAGTTACATACTAGGGACAGGCACTGACAGGAACACTGAAGCTTTCTTT.

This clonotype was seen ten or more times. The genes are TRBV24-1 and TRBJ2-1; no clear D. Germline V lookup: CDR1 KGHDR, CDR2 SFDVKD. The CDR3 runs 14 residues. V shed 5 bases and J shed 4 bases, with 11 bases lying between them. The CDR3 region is CATSGGPWYNEQFF. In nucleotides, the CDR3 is TGTGCCACCAGTGGTGGACCCTGGTACAATGAGCAGTTCTTC.

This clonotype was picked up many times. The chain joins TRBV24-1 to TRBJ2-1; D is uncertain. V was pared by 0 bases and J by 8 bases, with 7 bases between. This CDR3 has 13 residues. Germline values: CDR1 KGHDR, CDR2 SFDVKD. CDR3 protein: CATSDLQGHEQFF. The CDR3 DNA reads TGTGCCACCAGTGATTTGCAAGGTCATGAGCAGTTCTTC.

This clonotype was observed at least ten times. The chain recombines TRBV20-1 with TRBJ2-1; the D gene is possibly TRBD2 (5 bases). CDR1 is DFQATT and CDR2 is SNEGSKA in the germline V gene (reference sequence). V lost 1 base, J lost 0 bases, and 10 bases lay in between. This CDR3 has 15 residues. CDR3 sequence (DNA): TGCAGTGCTAGAGTGGGCGGGCCCTCCTACAATGAGCAGTTCTTC. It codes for CSARVGGPSYNEQFF.

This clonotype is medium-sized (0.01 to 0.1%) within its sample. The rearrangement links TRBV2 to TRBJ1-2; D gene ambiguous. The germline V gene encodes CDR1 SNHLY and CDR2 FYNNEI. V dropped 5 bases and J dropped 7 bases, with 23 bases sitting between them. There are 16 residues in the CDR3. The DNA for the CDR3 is TGTGCCAGCAGTAATTCGGACGGCCCTGGAGAGGGTGGCTACACCTTC. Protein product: CASSNSDGPGEGGYTF.

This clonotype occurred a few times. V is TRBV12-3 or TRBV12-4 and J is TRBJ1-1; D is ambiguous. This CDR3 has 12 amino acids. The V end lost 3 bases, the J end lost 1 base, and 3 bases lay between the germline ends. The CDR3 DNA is TGTGCCAGCAGTTTCGGGAACACTGAAGCTTTCTTT. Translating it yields CASSFGNTEAFF.